The 11 T cell receptor beta chains below all came from one sample that was sequenced in a study of long-term antiretroviral therapy in people with HIV. The assay used was immunoSEQ (version v3.0), run at survey level. Sequencing used immunoSEQ multiplex PCR; TCRdb keeps in-frame clones, though not all of them. The sample has 45,000 or so clones; 94% are singletons. The material was unsorted PBMCs, obtained approximately 9.5 years after starting antiretroviral therapy. The origin of the receptors is a man younger than 45 with HIV.

This chain joins TRBV5-1 and TRBJ1-4, with 10 bases fitting TRBD1. The length of the CDR3 is 15 residues. Looked up from germline, CDR1 is SGHRS and CDR2 is YFSETQ. V shed 3 bases, J shed 6 bases, and the junction held 5 bases outside the gene matches. CDR3 nucleotides: TGCGCCAGCAGCTCATCGACAGGGGGCCATGAAAAACTGTTTTTT. It encodes CASSSSTGGHEKLFF.

This chain connects TRBV20-1 to TRBJ2-7, with D unresolved. Germline V gene data show CDR1 as DFQATT and CDR2 as SNEGSKA (reference sequence). This CDR3 spans 11 amino acids. The CDR3 DNA is TGCAGCCCCTTTGGTTCCTACGAGCAGTACTTC. It codes for CSPFGSYEQYF.

V gene TRBV4-1 combines with J gene TRBJ2-6; 8 bases are a match to TRBD1. CDR3 size: 19 residues. Per germline, CDR1 MGHRA and CDR2 YSYEKL. Trimming removed 4 bases from V and 0 bases from J; junction bases left unmatched: 11. The CDR3 loop is CASSLSGGLFNSGANVLTF. The DNA of the CDR3 is TGCGCCAGCAGCCTCTCAGGGGGCCTTTTTAACTCTGGGGCCAACGTCCTGACTTTC.

V usage is TRBV9 and J usage is TRBJ2-1; a possible D gene is TRBD2 (6 bases). Per germline, CDR1 SGDLS and CDR2 YYNGEE. With 0 bases removed from V and 3 bases from J, the gap between germline ends came to 16 bases. CDR3 length equals 17 residues. The CDR3 is CASSVDLRGSYYNEQFF. CDR3 sequence (DNA): TGTGCCAGCAGCGTAGACCTCCGGGGGAGCTACTACAATGAGCAGTTCTTC.

The CDR3 DNA reads as TGTGCCAGCAGTGAGGGCTCGCGGGGGTCCGGGGAGCTGTTTTTT. This codes for CASSEGSRGSGELFF. The chain carries TRBV2 and TRBJ2-2, with 7 positions matching TRBD2. The CDR3 has 15 residues. Germline lookup yields CDR1 SNHLY and CDR2 FYNNEI. V shed 3 bases and J 6 bases; nucleotides not matched to a gene: 7. The complete variable domain, with remaining parts taken from reference TRBV2 and TRBJ2-2, reads EPEVTQTPSHQVTQMGQEVILRCVPISNHLYFYWYRQILGQKVEFLVSFYNNEISEKSEIFDDQFSVERPDGSNFTLKIRSTKLEDSAMYFCASSEGSRGSGELFFGEGSRLTVL.

The chain joins TRBV19 to TRBJ2-2; 11 nucleotides line up with TRBD2. After removal of 4 bases from V and 3 bases from J, the junction contained 4 bases not matched to a gene. The CDR3 totals 16 residues. Germline V gene data show CDR1 as LNHDA and CDR2 as SQIVND (reference sequence). This CDR3 is CASSTRLAGYTGELFF. In DNA, the CDR3 is TGTGCCAGTAGTACCCGACTAGCGGGGTACACCGGGGAGCTGTTTTTT. Looking up the rest from reference TRBV19 and TRBJ2-2 gives the full variable domain: DGGITQSPKYLFRKEGQNVTLSCEQNLNHDAMYWYRQDPGQGLRLIYYSQIVNDFQKGDIAEGYSVSREKKESFPLTVTSAQKNPTAFYLCASSTRLAGYTGELFFGEGSRLTVL.

The chain employs TRBV7-2 and TRBJ1-5, with 8 bases identical to TRBD1. The J segment lost 7 bases and the V segment lost 5 bases, leaving 7 bases of the junction unmatched. CDR1 is SGHTA, CDR2 FQGNSA, per germline. There are 14 residues in the CDR3. The CDR3 DNA reads as TGTGCCAGCAGCGCAGGGACAGGACAACAGCCCCAGCATTTT. Translation: CASSAGTGQQPQHF.

The rearrangement links TRBV7-8 to TRBJ1-4; TRBD1 aligns across 7 bases. CDR1 and CDR2 from the germline V gene are SGHVS and FQNEAQ. The J segment lost 8 bases and the V segment lost 1 base, leaving 7 bases of the junction unmatched. The CDR3 covers 15 residues. This chain's CDR3 is CASSLVRTGREKLFF. The CDR3 DNA is TGTGCCAGCAGCTTAGTTAGGACAGGTCGGGAAAAACTGTTTTTT.

The V call is TRBV2, the J call TRBJ1-1, with D possibly being TRBD1 (6 bases). CDR1 and CDR2 (germline): SNHLY, FYNNEI. The CDR3 is 14 amino acids. V dropped 4 bases and J dropped 11 bases, with 20 bases sitting between them. CDR3 sequence reads: CASSGGPMSGGAFF. The DNA for the CDR3 is TGTGCCAGCAGTGGGGGGCCAATGTCAGGAGGCGCTTTCTTT. Full variable domain (missing parts from reference TRBV2 and TRBJ1-1): EPEVTQTPSHQVTQMGQEVILRCVPISNHLYFYWYRQILGQKVEFLVSFYNNEISEKSEIFDDQFSVERPDGSNFTLKIRSTKLEDSAMYFCASSGGPMSGGAFFGQGTRLTVV.

V gene TRBV6-1 combines with J gene TRBJ2-7; 7 nucleotides agree with TRBD1. CDR1 MNHNS and CDR2 SASEGT come from the germline V gene. J was trimmed by 0 bases and V by 2 bases; bases with no gene match: 4. The CDR3 covers 15 residues. CDR3 nucleotides: TGTGCCAGCAGTGAAACAGGGGATCTCTCCTACGAGCAGTACGTC. The encoded protein is CASSETGDLSYEQYV.

V usage is TRBV5-6 and J usage is TRBJ2-3, with D possibly being TRBD2 (6 bases). There are 15 residues in the CDR3. V was clipped by 8 bases and J by 5 bases, with 21 bases between them. The germline CDR1 and CDR2 sequences are SGHDT and YYEEEE. CDR3 in DNA: TGTGCCAGTGCTTCCCTTGGCGGGGCGGGAGATACGCAGTATTTT. This gives the protein CASASLGGAGDTQYF.